These T cell receptor beta chains were read from a single sample in a study of technical replicates of blood from several donors. Some clones are missing from TCRdb's copy, which holds only in-frame ones; the method was immunoSEQ multiplex PCR. The sample lists roughly 80,000 clones; about 96% were seen once. The sequenced sample was T cells isolated from PBMCs. These receptors all stem from a human donor in good health. CDR3s include the opening cysteine and the closing phenylalanine or tryptophan. The D gene is left open where the match is weak. Only some rows state a clone size, as once, few, many or a class for expanded clones.

V	J	size	D	DNA	CDR3
TRBV19	TRBJ2-5	-	-	TGTGCCAGTAGTATGGGCTACAAAGAGACCCAGTACTTC	CASSMGYKETQYF
TRBV9	TRBJ2-3	-	TRBD2	TGTGCCAGCAGCGTACTAGCGGGCACAGATACGCAGTATTTT	CASSVLAGTDTQYF
TRBV7-2	TRBJ2-2	-	-	TGTGCCAGCAGCTCCAGGTCGAACGCGAACACCGGGGAGCTGTTTTTT	CASSSRSNANTGELFF
TRBV5-1	TRBJ2-7	-	TRBD2	TGCGCCAGCAGCTTGGTGTCTAGCGGTAACTCCTACGAGCAGTACTTC	CASSLVSSGNSYEQYF
TRBV11-2	TRBJ2-3	-	-	TGTGCCAGCAGCTTCAGGAGGAGTGGCACAGATACGCAGTATTTT	CASSFRRSGTDTQYF
TRBV14	TRBJ2-3	-	-	TGTGCCAGCAGCCGCCGGGAGACAGATACGCAGTATTTT	CASSRRETDTQYF
TRBV19	TRBJ1-5	few	TRBD1	TGTGCCAGTAGCGAACAGGGGTTTCAGCCCCAGCATTTT	CASSEQGFQPQHF
TRBV6-6	TRBJ2-7	-	TRBD1	TGTGCCAGCAATTCCGACAGGGGGCTGGACCTTGGGGAGCAGTACTTC	CASNSDRGLDLGEQYF
TRBV7-3	TRBJ2-2	-	TRBD2	TGTGCCAGCAGCCCGCTAGCGGGGCAGAGCACCGGGGAGCTGTTTTTT	CASSPLAGQSTGELFF
TRBV11-2	TRBJ2-1	-	TRBD2	TGTGCCAGCAGCCCTACTAGCGGGATTTCCTACAATGAGCAGTTCTTC	CASSPTSGISYNEQFF
TRBV29-1	TRBJ2-1	-	TRBD2	TGCAGCGGTGGGACGCGACTAGCGGGGGATCGCTACAATGAGCAGTTCTTC	CSGGTRLAGDRYNEQFF
TRBV11-2	TRBJ2-7	-	TRBD1	TGTGCCAGCAGCTTATATCAGGGGGTCTACGAGCAGTACTTC	CASSLYQGVYEQYF
TRBV12-1	TRBJ2-7	-	-	-	CASSFAQGADLAGAYEQYF
TRBV25-1	TRBJ2-7	-	TRBD2	TGTGCCAGCAGTCCGCGGGGGGCCTCCTCCTACGAGCAGTACTTC	CASSPRGASSYEQYF
TRBV5-8	TRBJ1-4	-	-	TGTGCCAGCAGCCCATCGGGGAGGTTGGGAAAACTGTTTTTT	CASSPSGRLGKLFF
TRBV19	TRBJ2-1	-	TRBD2	TGTGCCAGTAGTACAATAGCGGGAGGGCCCCTCAATGAGCAGTTCTTC	CASSTIAGGPLNEQFF
TRBV4-1	TRBJ1-1	-	-	TGCGCCAGCAGCCAAGATAGGGGAAGGACTGAAGCTTTCTTT	CASSQDRGRTEAFF
TRBV11-3	TRBJ2-7	-	TRBD1	TGTGCCAGCAGCTTAGGATTGACGAGGGACAGGGGCGAAGAGCAGTACTTC	CASSLGLTRDRGEEQYF
TRBV5-1	TRBJ2-2	-	-	TGCGCCAGCACAAGACAGGCCAACACCGGGGAGCTGTTTTTT	CASTRQANTGELFF
TRBV4-1	TRBJ2-2	-	-	TGCGCCAGCAGCCCCCTCCGGTTTCAGGGCACCGGGGAGCTGTTTTTT	CASSPLRFQGTGELFF
TRBV12-5	TRBJ1-3	-	TRBD1	TGTGCTAGTGGGCTTAATTACTGGGGAGACAGGGCAGGAAACACCATATATTTT	CASGLNYWGDRAGNTIYF
TRBV29-1	TRBJ1-3	-	TRBD1	TGCAGCGTTGATGAACAGGGGCCTGGAAACACCATATATTTT	CSVDEQGPGNTIYF
TRBV29-1	TRBJ2-5	-	TRBD2	TGCAGCGTTAGATGGGGGGGAGAGGGGTACCAAGAGACCCAGTACTTC	CSVRWGGEGYQETQYF
TRBV14	TRBJ2-1	-	-	TGTGCCAGCAGCCAATGGCAGGGCGACGAAAATGAGCAGTTCTTC	CASSQWQGDENEQFF
TRBV14	TRBJ2-7	-	-	TGTGCCAGCAGCCACGGGTTCGGCCAAACCTACGAGCAGTACTTC	CASSHGFGQTYEQYF
TRBV9	TRBJ1-1	-	-	TGTGCCAGCAGCGTTCAGGGGCTGGGCACTGAAGCTTTCTTT	CASSVQGLGTEAFF
TRBV7-8	TRBJ2-1	-	TRBD2	TGTGCCAGCAATGGGGGAGGGTACAATGAGCAGTTCTTC	CASNGGGYNEQFF
TRBV6-5	TRBJ1-1	-	-	TGTGCCAGCAGTTACTCGAAGCTGGGGGCTAACACTGAAGCTTTCTTT	CASSYSKLGANTEAFF
TRBV20-1	TRBJ1-1	-	-	TGCAGTGCTAGATCCGACACTGAAGCTTTCTTT	CSARSDTEAFF
TRBV4-1	TRBJ2-2	-	-	TGCGCCAGCAGCCTCTCCACCGGGGAGCTGTTTTTT	CASSLSTGELFF
TRBV5-1	TRBJ1-1	-	-	TGCGCCAGCAGCTCTGGACAAGGTGGGACTGAAGCTTTCTTT	CASSSGQGGTEAFF
TRBV12-5	TRBJ2-3	once	TRBD2	TGTGCTAGTGCCCCGGGACTAGTTATGACAGATACGCAGTATTTT	CASAPGLVMTDTQYF
TRBV7-3	TRBJ2-7	-	TRBD2	TGTGCCAGCAGCTCGATGACTAGCGGGTTCTACGAGCAGTACTTC	CASSSMTSGFYEQYF
TRBV7-8	TRBJ1-2	-	-	TGTGCCAGCAGCTCCGACAGAAAAGCTAACTATGGCTACACCTTC	CASSSDRKANYGYTF
TRBV9	TRBJ2-1	once	-	TGTGCCAGCAGCGATTCCTCACTTACGGGACTGGCCTACAATGAGCAGTTCTTC	CASSDSSLTGLAYNEQFF
TRBV11-2	TRBJ2-1	-	-	TGTGCCAGCAAGACCGGGGTCTCCTACAATGAGCAGTTCTTC	CASKTGVSYNEQFF
TRBV29-1	TRBJ2-6	once	-	TGCAGCGCTATCACCTTTTCTGGGGCCAACGTCCTGACTTTC	CSAITFSGANVLTF
TRBV28	TRBJ1-5	-	-	TGTGCCAGCAGTTTTTTTGACAGTGGGAATCAGCCCCAGCATTTT	CASSFFDSGNQPQHF
TRBV10-1	TRBJ2-1	-	TRBD1	TGCGCCAGCAGTGGGCGAACGGGACAGGGTACCAATGAGCAGTTCTTC	CASSGRTGQGTNEQFF
TRBV7-6	TRBJ1-1	-	TRBD1	TGTGCCAGCAGCTCGACCGGGACAGGGTATATAGATGGTGAAGCTTTCTTT	CASSSTGTGYIDGEAFF
TRBV5-6	TRBJ1-2	-	TRBD1	TGTGCCAGCAGCCCAAGACAGGGGTTCTATGGCTACACCTTC	CASSPRQGFYGYTF
TRBV11-3	TRBJ1-1	-	-	TGTGCCAGCAGCCTAGGTATTGAAGCTTTCTTT	CASSLGIEAFF
TRBV28	TRBJ2-2	-	-	TGTGCCAGCAGTCAGACAGTCGCGAACACCGGGGAGCTGTTTTTT	CASSQTVANTGELFF
TRBV5-1	TRBJ1-4	-	TRBD1	TGCGCCAGCAGCTTGAGCCCGAGGAACAGGGGTGAAAAACTGTTTTTT	CASSLSPRNRGEKLFF
TRBV15	TRBJ2-7	-	-	TGTGCCACCAGCAAGTATAGCTCCTACGAGCAGTACTTC	CATSKYSSYEQYF
TRBV2	TRBJ1-3	-	TRBD1	TGTGCCAGCTTCGGGACAGGGTCTGGAAACACCATATATTTT	CASFGTGSGNTIYF
TRBV4-1	TRBJ2-7	once	TRBD1	TGCGCCAGCAGCCAAGATCTGGGACAGGACCACGAGCAGTACTTC	CASSQDLGQDHEQYF
TRBV10-3	TRBJ1-1	once	-	TGTGCCATCAGTGGGACAGCTAACACTGAAGCTTTCTTT	CAISGTANTEAFF
TRBV4-1	TRBJ2-1	-	TRBD1	TGCGCCAGCAGCCAAGACGTGTTAACCCGGGACAGCTACAATGAGCAGTTCTTC	CASSQDVLTRDSYNEQFF
TRBV7-9	TRBJ2-2	-	-	TGTGCCAGCAGCTTTTCAGAATTGTCCGGGGAGCTGTTTTTT	CASSFSELSGELFF
TRBV5-1	TRBJ1-5	-	TRBD1	TGCGCCAGCAGCACGGGGGACAGATATCAGCCCCAGCATTTT	CASSTGDRYQPQHF
TRBV4-1	TRBJ1-4	-	-	TGCGCCAGCAGCCTTTTGGGAGGGTCAAGCGAAAAACTGTTTTTT	CASSLLGGSSEKLFF
TRBV2	TRBJ1-5	-	TRBD1	TGTGCCAGCAGAGACAGGGGTGGCAATCAGCCCCAGCATTTT	CASRDRGGNQPQHF
TRBV5-6	TRBJ1-6	-	TRBD1	TGTGCCAGCAGCCCAGATTCGGGACAGCTTTATTCACCCCTCCACTTT	CASSPDSGQLYSPLHF
TRBV5-4	TRBJ2-7	-	-	TGTGCCAGCAGCTTGCCGGAGGGAGGACTCTACGAGCAGTACTTC	CASSLPEGGLYEQYF
TRBV9	TRBJ1-1	-	-	TGTGCCAGCAGCGTAGAATCGGCGGGGCCAGGGACTGAAGCTTTCTTT	CASSVESAGPGTEAFF
TRBV30	TRBJ2-7	-	-	TGTGCCTGGAGTGAGAGGGTCTTGGTCTACGAGCAGTACTTC	CAWSERVLVYEQYF
TRBV29-1	TRBJ1-4	-	TRBD1	TGCAGCGGACAGGGTGCAACTAATGAAAAACTGTTTTTT	CSGQGATNEKLFF
TRBV6-1	TRBJ2-7	-	TRBD1	TGTGCCAGCTCTTTGCAGGGGGCAAACGAGCAGTACTTC	CASSLQGANEQYF
TRBV14	TRBJ2-1	-	TRBD2	TGTGCCAGCAGCGTAAGGACTAGCGGGCAGAATATATACAATGAGCAGTTCTTC	CASSVRTSGQNIYNEQFF